This is a list of T cell receptor beta chains from one sample in a study of blood T cell repertoires in COVID-19. TCRdb's table, derived via immunoSEQ multiplex PCR, lists solely in-frame clones and lacks some. The repertoire holds approximately 50,000 clones, with more than 80% as singletons. Input material: peripheral blood. The receptors here all came from a man in his fifties or sixties with acute or convalescent COVID-19. The CDR3 runs from the conserved cysteine through the conserved F or W. The D gene is left open where the match is weak. Clone size is not always given. Where it is, it says once, few, many or a class for expanded clones.

d_gene,v_gene,j_gene,abundance,len,CDR3aa,CDR3nt
TRBD1,TRBV5-4,TRBJ2-7,NA,15,CASSRGQGKPYEQYF,TGTGCCAGCAGCCGGGGACAGGGGAAGCCCTACGAGCAGTACTTC
NA,TRBV6-5,TRBJ1-1,NA,11,CASLRGGEAFF,TGTGCCAGCCTGCGGGGCGGTGAAGCTTTCTTT
NA,TRBV30,TRBJ1-1,once,16,CAWSGVVLGAKTEAFF,TGTGCCTGGAGTGGGGTCGTACTGGGGGCGAAAACTGAAGCTTTCTTT
NA,TRBV11-2,TRBJ2-7,many,14,CASSSPRGAHEQYF,TGTGCCAGCAGCTCTCCCCGGGGGGCCCACGAGCAGTACTTC
NA,TRBV3-1/TRBV3-2,TRBJ1-2,NA,13,CASSQGPGNGYTF,TGTGCCAGCAGCCAAGGGCCGGGTAATGGCTACACCTTC
TRBD2,TRBV27,TRBJ2-7,NA,14,CASSYPGGGGEQYF,TGTGCCAGCAGTTACCCGGGAGGAGGTGGGGAGCAGTACTTC
NA,TRBV10-3,TRBJ1-1,NA,12,CAMGRVVTEAFF,TGTGCCATGGGGAGAGTGGTCACTGAAGCCTTCTTT
NA,TRBV9,TRBJ1-1,NA,14,CASSVSGENTEAFF,TGTGCCAGCAGCGTTTCGGGGGAGAACACTGAAGCTTTCTTT
NA,TRBV5-1,TRBJ2-7,NA,14,CASSLQAGIDEQYF,TGCGCCAGCAGCTTGCAGGCAGGCATCGACGAGCAGTACTTC
TRBD1,TRBV5-4,TRBJ2-7,once,15,CASSLGDRSSYEQYF,TGTGCCAGCAGCTTGGGGGACAGGAGCTCCTACGAGCAGTACTTC
TRBD2,TRBV12-5,TRBJ2-1,NA,15,CASAPPLADYNEQFF,TGTGCTAGTGCCCCACCCCTAGCGGACTACAATGAGCAGTTCTTC
NA,TRBV19,TRBJ2-7,few,14,CASSIRQGTYEQYF,TGTGCCAGTAGTATTCGGCAGGGTACCTACGAGCAGTACTTC
TRBD1,TRBV5-1,TRBJ2-1,NA,16,CASSLAPGQGLNEQFF,TGCGCCAGCAGCTTGGCCCCGGGACAGGGACTCAATGAGCAGTTCTTC
TRBD1,TRBV27,TRBJ1-4,NA,15,CASSWAGTGNEKLFF,TGTGCCAGCAGTTGGGCCGGGACAGGCAATGAAAAACTGTTTTTT
TRBD1,TRBV2,TRBJ1-4,NA,14,CASSLQGIGEKLFF,TGTGCCAGCAGCCTACAGGGGATCGGCGAAAAACTGTTTTTT
NA,TRBV28,TRBJ2-7,NA,15,CASSLTGRSSYEQYF,TGTGCCAGCAGTTTGACAGGCAGGAGCTCCTACGAGCAGTACTTC
NA,TRBV28,TRBJ1-5,NA,13,CASSPWRNQPQHF,TGTGCCAGCAGTCCCTGGCGCAATCAGCCCCAGCATTTT
TRBD1,TRBV2,TRBJ1-5,once,15,CASRLQGVSNQPQHF,TGTGCCAGCAGGTTACAGGGGGTAAGCAATCAGCCCCAGCATTTT
TRBD2,TRBV7-9,TRBJ2-2,NA,18,CASSPGLAGGPDTGELFF,TGTGCCAGCAGCCCGGGACTAGCGGGAGGGCCTGACACCGGGGAGCTGTTTTTT
TRBD1,TRBV19,TRBJ1-6,NA,15,CASSRRTGVNSPLHF,TGTGCCAGTAGTCGGAGGACAGGGGTTAATTCACCCCTCCACTTT
NA,TRBV28,TRBJ1-5,NA,14,CASSYGEYGQPQHF,TGTGCCAGCAGTTATGGGGAGTATGGTCAGCCCCAGCATTTT
TRBD1,TRBV5-5,TRBJ2-5,NA,15,CASSFAGGVEETQYF,TGTGCCAGCAGCTTTGCAGGGGGCGTTGAAGAGACCCAGTACTTC
TRBD1,TRBV6-5,TRBJ2-7,NA,15,CASRPPRQGWDEQYF,TGTGCCAGCAGGCCCCCCAGACAGGGCTGGGACGAGCAGTACTTC
NA,TRBV25-1,TRBJ2-2,NA,14,CASSVQGNTGELFF,TGTGCCAGCAGTGTACAGGGGAACACCGGGGAGCTGTTTTTT
TRBD1,TRBV5-1,TRBJ1-1,NA,14,CASRTGAQNTEAFF,TGCGCCAGCCGGACAGGGGCCCAGAACACTGAAGCTTTCTTT
TRBD1,TRBV2,TRBJ2-1,NA,16,CASRTRTGRSYNEQFF,TGTGCCAGCAGGACCCGGACAGGACGCTCCTACAATGAGCAGTTCTTC
TRBD2,TRBV5-1,TRBJ2-1,NA,17,CASSAAPIAGGLNEQFF,TGCGCCAGCAGCGCCGCCCCTATAGCGGGAGGGCTAAATGAGCAGTTCTTC
NA,TRBV12-3/TRBV12-4,TRBJ1-1,few,13,CASSAEGQTEAFF,TGTGCCAGCAGTGCAGAGGGACAAACTGAAGCTTTCTTT
NA,TRBV12-5,TRBJ1-3,NA,18,CASGGRVKLGASGNTIYF,TGTGCTAGTGGAGGCAGGGTTAAGCTGGGGGCCTCTGGAAACACCATATATTTT
TRBD1,TRBV19,TRBJ1-5,NA,15,CASSVGTATNQPQHF,TGTGCCAGTAGTGTTGGGACAGCCACAAATCAGCCCCAGCATTTT
NA,TRBV18,TRBJ1-1,once,14,CASSPGSLDTEAFF,TGTGCCAGCTCACCCGGGTCTTTGGACACTGAAGCTTTCTTT
TRBD2,TRBV11-2,TRBJ2-4,few,15,CASSPPSGRKNIQYF,TGTGCCAGCAGCCCCCCTAGCGGGAGAAAAAACATTCAGTACTTC
TRBD1,TRBV27,TRBJ1-6,NA,16,CASSNRQGAYNSPLHF,TGTGCCAGCAGTAACCGACAGGGGGCTTATAATTCACCCCTCCACTTT
TRBD2,TRBV6-6,TRBJ2-1,NA,15,CASSQLAGGANEQFF,TGTGCCAGCAGTCAACTAGCGGGAGGTGCGAATGAGCAGTTCTTC
TRBD1,TRBV28,TRBJ2-3,once,15,CASSLEGQGKRTQYF,TGTGCCAGCAGTTTAGAGGGACAGGGTAAGAGGACGCAGTATTTT
NA,TRBV7-9,TRBJ2-3,NA,15,CASSLAIELTDTQYF,TGTGCCAGCAGCTTAGCGATCGAGCTCACAGATACGCAGTATTTT
NA,TRBV28,TRBJ1-2,NA,13,CASSFAGSYGYTF,TGTGCCAGCAGTTTTGCAGGCAGCTATGGCTACACCTTC
NA,TRBV5-1,TRBJ1-1,NA,14,CASSRAGANTEAFF,TGCGCCAGCAGCCGGGCGGGGGCGAACACTGAAGCTTTCTTT
NA,TRBV18,TRBJ2-6,once,15,CASSPPSAGANVLTF,TGTGCCAGCTCACCACCGAGTGCTGGGGCCAACGTCCTGACTTTC
TRBD1,TRBV5-1,TRBJ1-2,NA,15,CASSLESTGTTGYTF,TGCGCCAGCAGCTTGGAGTCGACAGGGACGACTGGCTACACCTTC
TRBD2,TRBV14,TRBJ2-1,once,16,CASSQRAGVSYNEQFF,TGTGCCAGCAGCCAACGAGCGGGAGTATCCTACAATGAGCAGTTCTTC
TRBD2,TRBV5-4,TRBJ2-5,NA,14,CASSRGLAGETQYF,TGTGCCAGCAGCCGCGGACTAGCGGGTGAGACCCAGTACTTC
NA,TRBV6-2/TRBV6-3,TRBJ1-4,NA,14,CASSSYQGREKLFF,TGTGCCAGCAGTTCGTATCAGGGTCGGGAAAAACTGTTTTTT
NA,TRBV19,TRBJ2-7,once,14,CASSPRTSTYEQYF,TGTGCCAGTAGCCCCCGGACAAGCACCTACGAGCAGTACTTC
TRBD1,TRBV29-1,TRBJ2-1,once,15,CSGGQGKNSYNEQFF,TGCAGCGGAGGACAGGGTAAAAACTCCTACAATGAGCAGTTCTTC
NA,TRBV24-1,TRBJ2-1,NA,14,CATSVPGTHNEQFF,TGTGCCACCAGTGTCCCCGGGACACACAATGAGCAGTTCTTC
TRBD1,TRBV10-3,TRBJ2-7,few,12,CAIGQGAREQYF,TGTGCCATCGGACAGGGGGCGAGGGAGCAGTACTTC
NA,TRBV9,TRBJ2-1,NA,15,CASSSGGAPDNEQFF,TGTGCCAGCAGCTCCGGAGGAGCTCCGGACAATGAGCAGTTCTTC
TRBD1,TRBV28,TRBJ1-2,NA,14,CASSLTGTNYGYTF,TGTGCCAGCAGTTTGACAGGGACTAACTATGGCTACACCTTC
TRBD2,TRBV24-1,TRBJ2-3,once,22,CATSDLVLAGGPSGYGTDTQYF,TGTGCCACCAGTGATTTAGTACTAGCGGGAGGGCCGAGTGGGTATGGCACAGATACGCAGTATTTT
NA,TRBV18,TRBJ1-1,NA,13,CASSPTTVDEAFF,TGTGCCAGCTCACCGACGACAGTGGATGAAGCTTTCTTT
TRBD1,TRBV2,TRBJ1-6,NA,15,CASKQQGAFSSPLHF,TGTGCCAGCAAACAACAGGGGGCTTTTAGTTCACCCCTCCACTTT
TRBD2,TRBV7-7,TRBJ2-5,NA,16,CASSPAAGGWQETQYF,TGTGCTAGCAGCCCTGCGGCGGGGGGATGGCAAGAGACCCAGTACTTC